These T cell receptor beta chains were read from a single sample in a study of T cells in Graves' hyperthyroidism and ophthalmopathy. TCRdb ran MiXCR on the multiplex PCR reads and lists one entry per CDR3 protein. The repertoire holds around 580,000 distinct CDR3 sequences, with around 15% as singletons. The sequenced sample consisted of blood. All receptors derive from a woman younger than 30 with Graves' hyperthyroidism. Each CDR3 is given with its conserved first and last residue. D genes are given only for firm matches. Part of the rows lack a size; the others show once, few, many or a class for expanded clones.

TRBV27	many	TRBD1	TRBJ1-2	CASSRIQGDGYTF	TGTGCCAGCAGCCGAATACAGGGGGATGGCTACACCTTC
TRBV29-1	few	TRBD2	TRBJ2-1	CSVASSGNEQFF	TGCAGCGTTGCTTCTAGCGGAAATGAGCAGTTCTTC
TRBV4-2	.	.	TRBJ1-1	CASSQGSGMNTEAFF	TGTGCCAGCAGCCAAGGGAGTGGGATGAACACTGAAGCTTTCTTT
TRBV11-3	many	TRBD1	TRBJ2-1	CASSPGSGGYNEQFF	TGTGCCAGCAGCCCCGGGTCAGGGGGCTACAATGAGCAGTTCTTC
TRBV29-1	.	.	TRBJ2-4	CSVAGDWGVGVENIQYF	TGCAGCGTTGCCGGGGATTGGGGCGTGGGGGTGGAAAACATTCAGTACTTC
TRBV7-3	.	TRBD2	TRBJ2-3	CASSFSGGAKDTQYF	TGTGCCAGCAGCTTTAGCGGGGGGGCAAAAGATACGCAGTATTTT
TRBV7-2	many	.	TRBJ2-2	CASSLAANTGELFF	TGTGCCAGCAGCTTAGCGGCGAACACCGGGGAGCTGTTTTTT
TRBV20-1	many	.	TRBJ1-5	CSATGWRSNQPQHF	TGCAGTGCAACTGGCTGGCGTAGCAATCAGCCCCAGCATTTT
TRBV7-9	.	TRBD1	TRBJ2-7	CASSLIPGQGAHEQYF	TGTGCCAGCAGCTTAATACCGGGACAGGGGGCTCACGAGCAGTACTTC
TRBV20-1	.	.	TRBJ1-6	CSARSSGTMDSPLHF	TGCAGTGCTAGATCTTCCGGGACAATGGATTCACCCCTCCACTTT
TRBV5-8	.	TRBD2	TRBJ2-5	CASSRPGLAGGETQYF	TGTGCCAGCAGCAGACCCGGACTAGCGGGAGGGGAGACCCAGTACTTC
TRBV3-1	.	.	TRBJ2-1	CASSQGVSSYNEQFF	TGTGCCAGCAGCCAAGGGGTGAGCTCCTACAATGAGCAGTTCTTC
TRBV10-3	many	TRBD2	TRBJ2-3	CAISLAGGSTDTQYF	TGTGCCATCAGCCTAGCGGGAGGCAGCACAGATACGCAGTATTTT
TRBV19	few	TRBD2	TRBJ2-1	CASSIVARGGNEQFF	TGTGCCAGTAGTATAGTCGCGCGGGGGGGCAATGAGCAGTTCTTC
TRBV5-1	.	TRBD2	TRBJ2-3	CASSLLSGLAVDTQYF	TGCGCCAGCAGCTTGCTTTCGGGACTAGCGGTGGATACGCAGTATTTT
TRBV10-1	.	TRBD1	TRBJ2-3	CASSELGQGTDTQYF	TGCGCCAGCAGTGAGTTGGGACAGGGGACAGATACGCAGTATTTT
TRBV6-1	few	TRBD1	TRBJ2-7	CASRSDHRGGEQYF	TGTGCCAGCAGATCAGACCACAGGGGCGGCGAGCAGTACTTC